This T cell receptor (beta chain) was identified during a study of cytomegalovirus exposure and HLA in healthy donors. Study observations and caveats: Per a prior analysis, the majority of TCR beta V segments were productive roughly 90% or roughly 30% of the time. Associated with cytomegalovirus, according to the listing, were 150 to 200 TCR beta chains.

In the PCR, 60 Vbeta and 13 Jbeta primers were used. The table came from immunoSEQ multiplex PCR; TCRdb's copy has only in-frame clones and leaves some out. The sample holds 100,000 to 150,000 clones, approximately 80% seen once. This clone was detected a few times. Its antigen is undetermined. At the DNA level, this CDR3 is encoded by other sequences in the same sample as well. Material for sequencing was PBMCs. This clonotype originated in a woman in her 40s in good health and CMV-seropositive.

CDR3 DNA: TGCGCCAGCAGCCTCGACAGGGGGCCGGGAAACACCATATATTTT. As protein: CASSLDRGPGNTIYF. The genes are TRBV5-1 and TRBJ1-3; TRBD1 matches at 10 bases. V shed 4 bases, J shed 4 bases, and the junction held 5 bases outside the gene matches. CDR1 and CDR2 (germline): SGHRS, YFSETQ. The CDR3 totals 15 residues.